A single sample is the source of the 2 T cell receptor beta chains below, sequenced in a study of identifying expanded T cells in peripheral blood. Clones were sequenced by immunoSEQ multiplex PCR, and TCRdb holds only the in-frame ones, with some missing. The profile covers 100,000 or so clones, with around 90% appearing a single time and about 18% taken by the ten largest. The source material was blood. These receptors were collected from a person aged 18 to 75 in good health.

The CDR3 DNA is TGCGCCAGCAGCCAAGTCCCATCCTTCCGGGACGATAACTATGGCTACACCTTC. Translating gives CASSQVPSFRDDNYGYTF. This chain links TRBV4-3 with TRBJ1-2, with D perhaps TRBD1 (5 bases). CDR1 is LGHNA and CDR2 is YSLEER in the germline V gene. The CDR3 runs 18 residues. With 1 base removed from V and 1 base from J, the gap between germline ends came to 19 bases.

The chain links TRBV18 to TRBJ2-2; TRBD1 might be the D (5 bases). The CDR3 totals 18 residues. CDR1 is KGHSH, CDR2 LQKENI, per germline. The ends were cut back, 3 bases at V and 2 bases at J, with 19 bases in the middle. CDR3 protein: CASSPPNLGPQNTGELFF. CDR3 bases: TGTGCCAGCTCACCCCCAAACCTGGGGCCACAAAACACCGGGGAGCTGTTTTTT.